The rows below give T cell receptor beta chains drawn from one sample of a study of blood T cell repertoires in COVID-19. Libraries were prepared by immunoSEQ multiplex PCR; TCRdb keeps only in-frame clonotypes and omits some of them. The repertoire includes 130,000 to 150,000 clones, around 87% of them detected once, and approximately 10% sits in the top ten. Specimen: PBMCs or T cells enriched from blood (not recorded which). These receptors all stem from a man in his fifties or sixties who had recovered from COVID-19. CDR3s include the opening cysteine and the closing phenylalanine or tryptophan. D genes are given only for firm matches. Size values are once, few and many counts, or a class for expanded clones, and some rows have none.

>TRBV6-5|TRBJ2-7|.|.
CATTQGYEQYF
TGTGCCACTACCCAGGGTTACGAGCAGTACTTC
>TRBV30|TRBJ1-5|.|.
CAWSPDRQPQHF
TGTGCCTGGAGTCCCGATCGGCAGCCCCAGCATTTT
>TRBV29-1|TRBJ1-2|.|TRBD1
CSVAPRTGIYGYTF
TGCAGCGTTGCCCCCCGGACAGGAATTTATGGCTACACCTTC
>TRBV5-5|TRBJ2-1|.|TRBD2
CASSLKASGGLLNEQFF
TGTGCCAGCAGCTTGAAGGCTAGCGGGGGCCTCCTCAATGAGCAGTTCTTC
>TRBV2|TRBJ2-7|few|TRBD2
CASSEVQRGTEQYF
TGTGCCAGCAGTGAAGTTCAGCGGGGGACCGAGCAGTACTTC
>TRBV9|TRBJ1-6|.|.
CASSVGLQGGSPLHF
TGTGCCAGCAGCGTAGGCTTGCAGGGAGGTTCACCCCTCCACTTT
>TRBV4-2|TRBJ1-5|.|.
CASSRTPGEIEFNQPQHF
TGTGCCAGCAGCCGAACCCCCGGGGAAATTGAGTTCAATCAGCCCCAGCATTTT
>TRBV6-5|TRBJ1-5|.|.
CASRQGEGNQPQHF
TGTGCCAGCAGACAGGGCGAGGGCAATCAGCCCCAGCATTTT
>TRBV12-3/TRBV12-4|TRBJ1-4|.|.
CASSPGARTGLFF
TGTGCCAGCAGCCCAGGGGCCCGCACTGGACTGTTTTTT
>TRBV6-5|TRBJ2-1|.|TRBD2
CASSRGGPSYNEQFF
TGTGCCAGCAGCCGGGGGGGCCCCTCCTACAATGAGCAGTTCTTC
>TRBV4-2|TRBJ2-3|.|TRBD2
CASSQRGTSGGPKYF
TGTGCCAGCAGCCAGCGGGGGACTAGCGGGGGGCCCAAGTATTTT
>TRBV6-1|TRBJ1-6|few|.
CASSDRQANSPLHF
TGTGCCAGCAGTGATAGACAGGCTAATTCACCCCTCCACTTT
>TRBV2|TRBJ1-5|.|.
CASRRGGALSNQPQHF
TGTGCCAGTAGGAGGGGGGGGGCTTTAAGCAATCAGCCCCAGCATTTT
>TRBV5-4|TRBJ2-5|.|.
CASSLELAAQETQYF
TGTGCCAGCAGCTTGGAGCTAGCAGCACAAGAGACCCAGTACTTC
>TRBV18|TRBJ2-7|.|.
CASSPRQGIPYEQYF
TGTGCCAGCTCACCACGGCAGGGCATACCCTACGAGCAGTACTTC
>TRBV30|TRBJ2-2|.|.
CAWKISGYTGELFF
TGTGCCTGGAAAATTAGCGGTTACACCGGGGAGCTGTTTTTT
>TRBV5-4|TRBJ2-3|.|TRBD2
CASSRRAGGSTDTQYF
TGTGCCAGCAGCCGCAGAGCGGGAGGGAGCACAGATACGCAGTATTTT
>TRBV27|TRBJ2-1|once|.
CASSLIVNNEQFF
TGTGCCAGCAGTTTAATCGTTAACAATGAGCAGTTCTTC
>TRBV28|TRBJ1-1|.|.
CASKRFEAFF
TGTGCCAGTAAGAGATTTGAAGCTTTCTTT
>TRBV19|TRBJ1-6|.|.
CASSIGGARGSPLHF
TGTGCCAGTAGTATCGGCGGGGCCCGGGGATCACCCCTCCACTTT
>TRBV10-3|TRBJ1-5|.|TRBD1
CAISGGQYSNQPQHF
TGTGCCATCAGTGGGGGACAGTATAGCAATCAGCCCCAGCATTTT
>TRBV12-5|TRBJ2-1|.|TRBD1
CASGPGTGGYNEQFF
TGTGCTAGTGGTCCAGGGACAGGGGGGTACAATGAGCAGTTCTTC
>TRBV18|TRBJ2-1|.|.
CASSNLEWVVDEQFF
TGTGCCAGCTCGAATCTAGAATGGGTCGTTGATGAGCAGTTCTTC
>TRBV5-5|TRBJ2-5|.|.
CASSRQIQETQYF
TGTGCCAGCAGCAGACAGATCCAAGAGACCCAGTACTTC
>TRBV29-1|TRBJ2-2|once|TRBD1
CSVEGGTATGELFF
TGCAGCGTTGAAGGTGGGACAGCCACCGGGGAGCTGTTTTTT
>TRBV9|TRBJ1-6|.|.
CASSVALNSPLHF
TGTGCCAGCAGCGTAGCTCTTAATTCACCCCTCCACTTT
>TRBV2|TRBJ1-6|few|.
CASSEEQGYSPLHF
TGTGCCAGCAGTGAAGAACAGGGTTATTCACCCCTCCACTTT
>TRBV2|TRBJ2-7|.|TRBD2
CASRAQGLAAYEQYF
TGTGCCAGCAGAGCCCAGGGACTAGCGGCTTACGAGCAGTACTTC
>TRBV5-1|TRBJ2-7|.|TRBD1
CASSSPSGTGMSSYEQYF
TGCGCCAGCAGCTCCCCTTCAGGGACAGGGATGTCCTCCTACGAGCAGTACTTC
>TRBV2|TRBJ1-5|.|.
CASQRRVNQPQHF
TGTGCCAGCCAGAGACGGGTCAATCAGCCCCAGCATTTT
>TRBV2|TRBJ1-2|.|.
CASSERRNGYTF
TGTGCCAGCAGTGAAAGGCGGAATGGCTACACCTTC
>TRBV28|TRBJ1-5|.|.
CASSLSLAGNQPQHF
TGTGCCAGCAGTCTCTCTTTAGCGGGGAACCAGCCCCAGCATTTT
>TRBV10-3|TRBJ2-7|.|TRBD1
CAIRDGDRGFDEQYF
TGTGCCATCAGGGACGGGGACAGAGGGTTCGACGAGCAGTACTTC
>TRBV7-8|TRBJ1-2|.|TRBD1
CASSHPPGTGDYGYTF
TGTGCCAGCAGCCACCCCCCGGGGACAGGGGACTATGGCTACACCTTC
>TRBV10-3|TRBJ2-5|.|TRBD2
CAISLAGGPETQYF
TGTGCCATCAGTCTAGCGGGGGGGCCAGAGACCCAGTACTTC
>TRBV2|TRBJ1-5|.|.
CASSEARVDQPQHF
TGTGCCAGCAGTGAAGCGAGGGTAGATCAGCCCCAGCATTTT
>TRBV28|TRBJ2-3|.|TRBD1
CASSETGRFSDTQYF
TGTGCCAGCAGTGAGACAGGGCGGTTCTCGGATACGCAGTATTTT
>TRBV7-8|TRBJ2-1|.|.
CASSLSSSGSYNEQFF
TGTGCCAGCAGCTTATCAAGTAGCGGCTCTTACAATGAGCAGTTCTTC